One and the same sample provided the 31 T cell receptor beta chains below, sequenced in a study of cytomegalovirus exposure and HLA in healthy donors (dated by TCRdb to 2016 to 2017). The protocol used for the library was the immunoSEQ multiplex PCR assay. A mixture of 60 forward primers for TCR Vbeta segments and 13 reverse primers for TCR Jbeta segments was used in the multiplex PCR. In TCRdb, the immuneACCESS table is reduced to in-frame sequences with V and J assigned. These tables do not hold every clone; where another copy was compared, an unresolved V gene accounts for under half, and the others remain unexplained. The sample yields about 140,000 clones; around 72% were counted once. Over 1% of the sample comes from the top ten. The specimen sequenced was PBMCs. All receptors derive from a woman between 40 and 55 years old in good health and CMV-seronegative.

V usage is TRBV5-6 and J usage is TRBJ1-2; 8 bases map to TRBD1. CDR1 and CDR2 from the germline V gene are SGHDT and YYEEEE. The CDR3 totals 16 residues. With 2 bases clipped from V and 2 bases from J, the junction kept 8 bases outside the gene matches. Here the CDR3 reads CASSFERDRPNYGYTF. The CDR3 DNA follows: TGTGCCAGCAGCTTCGAACGGGACAGGCCAAACTATGGCTACACCTTC.

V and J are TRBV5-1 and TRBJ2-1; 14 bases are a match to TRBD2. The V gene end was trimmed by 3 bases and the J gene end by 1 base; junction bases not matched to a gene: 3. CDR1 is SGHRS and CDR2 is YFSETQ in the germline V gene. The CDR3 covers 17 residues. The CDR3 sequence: CASSYGLAGGSYNEQFF. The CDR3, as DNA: TGCGCCAGCAGCTACGGACTAGCGGGGGGATCCTACAATGAGCAGTTCTTC.

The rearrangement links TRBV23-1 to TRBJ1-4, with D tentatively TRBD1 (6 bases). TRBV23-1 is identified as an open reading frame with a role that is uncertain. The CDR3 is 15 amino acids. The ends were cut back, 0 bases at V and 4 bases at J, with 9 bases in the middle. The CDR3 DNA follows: TGCGCCAGCAGTCAATCGGCCAGGGGTAATGAAAAACTGTTTTTT. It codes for CASSQSARGNEKLFF.

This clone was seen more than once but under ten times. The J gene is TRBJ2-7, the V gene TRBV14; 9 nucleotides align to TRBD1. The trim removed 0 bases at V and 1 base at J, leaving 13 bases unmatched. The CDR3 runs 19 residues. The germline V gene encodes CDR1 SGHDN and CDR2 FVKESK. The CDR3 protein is CASSQETGGFLRGSYEQYF. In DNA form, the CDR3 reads TGTGCCAGCAGCCAAGAAACAGGGGGCTTCCTCCGGGGTTCCTACGAGCAGTACTTC.

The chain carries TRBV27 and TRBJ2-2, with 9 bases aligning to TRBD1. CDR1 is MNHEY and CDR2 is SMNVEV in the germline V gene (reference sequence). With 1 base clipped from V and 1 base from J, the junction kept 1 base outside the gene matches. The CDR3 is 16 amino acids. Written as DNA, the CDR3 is TGTGCCAGCAGTTTATGGACAGGGGAGAACACCGGGGAGCTGTTTTTT. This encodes CASSLWTGENTGELFF.

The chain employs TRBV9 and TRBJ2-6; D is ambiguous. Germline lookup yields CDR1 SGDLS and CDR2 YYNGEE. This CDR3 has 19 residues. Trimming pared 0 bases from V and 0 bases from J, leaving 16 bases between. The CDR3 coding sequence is TGTGCCAGCAGCGTAGGCGCTGGTTCCTCCTCCTCTGGGGCCAACGTCCTGACTTTC. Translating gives CASSVGAGSSSSGANVLTF.

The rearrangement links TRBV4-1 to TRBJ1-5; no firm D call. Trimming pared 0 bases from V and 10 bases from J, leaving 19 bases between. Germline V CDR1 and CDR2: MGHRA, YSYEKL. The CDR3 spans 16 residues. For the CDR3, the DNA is TGCGCCAGCAGCCAAGAAGGCGCCTTGGGGAGGTGTCCCCAGCATTTT. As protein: CASSQEGALGRCPQHF.

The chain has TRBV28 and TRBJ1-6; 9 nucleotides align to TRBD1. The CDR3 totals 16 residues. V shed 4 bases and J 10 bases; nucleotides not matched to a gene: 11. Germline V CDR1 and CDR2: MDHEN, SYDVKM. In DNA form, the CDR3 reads TGTGCCAGCAGTTCTGCCCAGACAGGGGGACGCTCACCCCTCCACTTT. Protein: CASSSAQTGGRSPLHF.

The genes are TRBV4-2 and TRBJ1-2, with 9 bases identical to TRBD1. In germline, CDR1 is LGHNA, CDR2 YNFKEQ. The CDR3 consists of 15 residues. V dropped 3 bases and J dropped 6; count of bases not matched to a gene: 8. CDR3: CASSQGETGGHGYTF. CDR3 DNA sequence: TGTGCCAGCAGCCAGGGGGAGACAGGGGGTCATGGCTACACCTTC.

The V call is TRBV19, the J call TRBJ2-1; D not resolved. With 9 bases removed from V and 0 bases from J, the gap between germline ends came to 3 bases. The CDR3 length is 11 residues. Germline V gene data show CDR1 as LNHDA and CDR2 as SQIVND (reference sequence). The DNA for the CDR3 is TGTGCCAGCAGCTCCTACAATGAGCAGTTCTTC. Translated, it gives CASSSYNEQFF. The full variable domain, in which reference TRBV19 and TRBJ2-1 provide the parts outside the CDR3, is DGGITQSPKYLFRKEGQNVTLSCEQNLNHDAMYWYRQDPGQGLRLIYYSQIVNDFQKGDIAEGYSVSREKKESFPLTVTSAQKNPTAFYLCASSSYNEQFFGPGTRLTVL.

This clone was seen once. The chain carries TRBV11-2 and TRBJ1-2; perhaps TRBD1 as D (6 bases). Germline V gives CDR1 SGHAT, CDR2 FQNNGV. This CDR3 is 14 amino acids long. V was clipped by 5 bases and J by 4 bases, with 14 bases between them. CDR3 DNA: TGTGCCAGCAGCCAGACAGGTTTCACCTATGGCTACACCTTC. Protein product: CASSQTGFTYGYTF.

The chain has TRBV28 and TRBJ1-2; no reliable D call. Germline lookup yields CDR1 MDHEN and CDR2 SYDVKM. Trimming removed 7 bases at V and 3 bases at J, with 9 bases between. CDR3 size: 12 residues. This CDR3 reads CASNRGDYGYTF. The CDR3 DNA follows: TGTGCCAGCAACCGGGGTGACTATGGCTACACCTTC.

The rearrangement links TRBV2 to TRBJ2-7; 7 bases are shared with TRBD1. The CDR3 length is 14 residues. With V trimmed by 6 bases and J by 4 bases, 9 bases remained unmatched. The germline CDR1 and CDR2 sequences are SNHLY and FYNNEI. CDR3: CASRGSGTEYEQYV. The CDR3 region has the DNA TGTGCCAGCAGAGGCTCCGGGACAGAATACGAGCAGTACGTC.

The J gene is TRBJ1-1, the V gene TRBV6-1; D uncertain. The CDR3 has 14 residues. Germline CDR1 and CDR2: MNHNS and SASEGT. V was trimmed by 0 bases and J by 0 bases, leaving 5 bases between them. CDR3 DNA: TGTGCCAGCAGTGAAGCGCGGGTGAACACTGAAGCTTTCTTT. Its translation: CASSEARVNTEAFF.

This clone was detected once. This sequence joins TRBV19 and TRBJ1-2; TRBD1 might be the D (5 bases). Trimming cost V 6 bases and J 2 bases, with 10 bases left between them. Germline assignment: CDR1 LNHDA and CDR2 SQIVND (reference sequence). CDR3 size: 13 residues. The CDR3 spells CASRGAPNYGYTF. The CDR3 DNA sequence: TGTGCCAGTAGAGGGGCACCGAACTATGGCTACACCTTC.

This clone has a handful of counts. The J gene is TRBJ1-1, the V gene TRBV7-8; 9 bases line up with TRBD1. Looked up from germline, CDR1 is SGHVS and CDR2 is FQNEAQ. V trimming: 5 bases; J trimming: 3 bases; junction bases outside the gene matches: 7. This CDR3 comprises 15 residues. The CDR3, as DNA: TGTGCCAGCAGCAGGGACAGGGCGAAGCACACTGAAGCTTTCTTT. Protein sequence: CASSRDRAKHTEAFF. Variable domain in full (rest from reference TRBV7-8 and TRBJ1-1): GAGVSQSPRYKVAKRGQDVALRCDPISGHVSLFWYQQALGQGPEFLTYFQNEAQLDKSGLPSDRFFAERPEGSVSTLKIQRTQQEDSAVYLCASSRDRAKHTEAFFGQGTRLTVV.

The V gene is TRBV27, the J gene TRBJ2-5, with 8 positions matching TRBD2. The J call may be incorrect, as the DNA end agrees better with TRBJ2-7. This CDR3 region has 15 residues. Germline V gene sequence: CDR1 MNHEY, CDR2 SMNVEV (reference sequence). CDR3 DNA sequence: TGTGCCAGCAGGCCCTTCAACCTAGCGGGCTACGAGCAGTACTTC. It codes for CASRPFNLAGYEQYF.

The CDR3: CAISDTGQGYQPQHF. The CDR3 nucleotides are TGTGCCATCAGTGACACGGGACAGGGTTATCAGCCCCAGCATTTT. The rearrangement links TRBV10-3 to TRBJ1-5; 9 bases match TRBD1. The CDR3 is 15 residues long. J was trimmed by 5 bases and V by 3 bases; bases with no gene match: 5. Germline V gene data show CDR1 as ENHRY and CDR2 as SYGVKD.

In nucleotides, the CDR3 is TGTGCCAGTCGGACTCCACCCTACTCTGGGGCCAACGTCCTGACTTTC. As protein: CASRTPPYSGANVLTF. This chain joins TRBV19 and TRBJ2-6, with D possibly being TRBD2 (5 bases). Trimming took 8 bases from V and 0 from J, leaving 14 bases between them. This CDR3 is built from 16 residues. Germline CDR1 reads LNHDA; CDR2 reads SQIVND (reference sequence).

CDR3 protein: CASRPGNYEGTEAFF. The CDR3 DNA follows: TGTGCCAGCAGGCCCGGGAACTATGAAGGCACTGAAGCTTTCTTT. This chain uses TRBV5-4 with TRBJ1-1; D is undetermined. This CDR3 contains 15 residues. Trimming left V 5 bases short and J 4 bases short, with 18 bases between. Germline V gene data show CDR1 as SGHNT and CDR2 as YYREEE (reference sequence).

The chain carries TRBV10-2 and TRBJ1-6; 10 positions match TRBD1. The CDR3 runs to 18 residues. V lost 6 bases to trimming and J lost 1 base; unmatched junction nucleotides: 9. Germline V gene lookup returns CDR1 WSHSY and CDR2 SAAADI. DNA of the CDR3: TGCGCCAGCAGAGGACAGGGGGGAGGTAGTTCCTATAATTCACCCCTCCACTTT. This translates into CASRGQGGGSSYNSPLHF.

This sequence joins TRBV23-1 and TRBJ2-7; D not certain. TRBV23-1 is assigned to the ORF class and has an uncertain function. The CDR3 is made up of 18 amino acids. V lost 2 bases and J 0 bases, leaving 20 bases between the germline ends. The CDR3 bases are TGCGCCAGCAGTCAAACGATCTGGGCGCGCCTGAGCTCCTACGAGCAGTACGTC. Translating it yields CASSQTIWARLSSYEQYV.

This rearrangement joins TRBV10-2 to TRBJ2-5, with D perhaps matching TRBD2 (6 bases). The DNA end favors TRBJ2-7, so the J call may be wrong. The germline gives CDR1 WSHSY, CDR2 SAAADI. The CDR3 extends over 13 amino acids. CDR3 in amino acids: CASWAGSSYEQYF. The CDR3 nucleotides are TGCGCCAGCTGGGCGGGGTCCTCCTACGAGCAGTACTTC.

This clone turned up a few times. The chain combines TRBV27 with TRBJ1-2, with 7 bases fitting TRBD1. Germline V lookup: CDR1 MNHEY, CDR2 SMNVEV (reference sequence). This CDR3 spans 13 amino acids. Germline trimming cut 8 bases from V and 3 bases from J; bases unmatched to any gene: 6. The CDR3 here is CASSRGQDYGYTF. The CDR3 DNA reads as TGTGCCAGCTCAAGGGGGCAGGACTATGGCTACACCTTC.

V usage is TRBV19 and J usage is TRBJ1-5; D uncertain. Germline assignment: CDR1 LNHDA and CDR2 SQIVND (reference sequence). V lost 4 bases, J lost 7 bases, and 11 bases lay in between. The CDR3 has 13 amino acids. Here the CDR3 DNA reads TGTGCCAGTAGTAGGAGTGAGGGACAGCCCCAGCATTTT. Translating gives CASSRSEGQPQHF.

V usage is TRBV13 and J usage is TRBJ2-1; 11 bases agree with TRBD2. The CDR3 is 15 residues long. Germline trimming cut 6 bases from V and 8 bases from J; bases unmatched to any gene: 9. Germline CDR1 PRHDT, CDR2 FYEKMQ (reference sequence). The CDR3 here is CASRGSGGAKDEQFF. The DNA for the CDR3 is TGTGCCAGCAGGGGTAGCGGGGGGGCCAAGGATGAGCAGTTCTTC.

The CDR3 here is CASSHLDRKGDTEAFF. DNA for the CDR3: TGTGCCAGCAGCCACCTCGACCGAAAAGGGGACACTGAAGCTTTCTTT. The chain carries TRBV4-2 and TRBJ1-1; the D gene is possibly TRBD1 (5 bases). The germline V gene has CDR1 LGHNA and CDR2 YNFKEQ. This CDR3 is 16 amino acids long. V gave up 3 bases and J gave up 3 bases, with 17 bases separating them.

The CDR3 coding sequence is TGTGCCAGCAGTTACCAGGGGATAGGCACTGAAGCTTTCTTT. This sequence encodes CASSYQGIGTEAFF. This chain connects TRBV2 to TRBJ1-1, with a weak D call TRBD1 (6 bases). The CDR3 length is 14 residues. Germline assignment: CDR1 SNHLY and CDR2 FYNNEI. Between the trimmed V and J ends, which lost 5 bases and 4 bases, there was a span of 14 bases.

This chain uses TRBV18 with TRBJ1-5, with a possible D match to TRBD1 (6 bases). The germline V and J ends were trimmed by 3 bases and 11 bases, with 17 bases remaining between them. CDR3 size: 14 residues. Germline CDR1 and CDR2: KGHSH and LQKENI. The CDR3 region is CASSPGQGRGSQHF. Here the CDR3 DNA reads TGTGCCAGCTCACCGGGACAAGGCCGAGGGTCCCAGCATTTT.

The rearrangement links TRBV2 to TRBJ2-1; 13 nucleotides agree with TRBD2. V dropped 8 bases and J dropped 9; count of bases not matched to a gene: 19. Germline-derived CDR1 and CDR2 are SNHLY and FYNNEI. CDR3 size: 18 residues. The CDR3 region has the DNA TGTGCCAGCCACCGCACGACCATTACTAGCGGGGGGGAAGGTGAGCAGTTCTTC. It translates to CASHRTTITSGGEGEQFF.

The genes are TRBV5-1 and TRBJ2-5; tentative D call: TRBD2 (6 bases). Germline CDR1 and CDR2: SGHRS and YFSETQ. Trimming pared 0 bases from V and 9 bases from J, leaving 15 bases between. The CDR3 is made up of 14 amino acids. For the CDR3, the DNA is TGCGCCAGCAGCTTGGAACTAGCCCTCGGGGCCCAGTACTTC. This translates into CASSLELALGAQYF.